Below, 32 T cell receptor beta chains from the same sample are listed, as sequenced in a study. Tregs were sorted as CD4+CD25+CD127-/low cells. A single record per CDR3 protein comes from TCRdb applying MiXCR to the 5' RACE reads. The table has some 30,000 distinct CDR3 sequences, 25% to 30% seen once; the top ten hold about 2%. Material for sequencing was tumor-infiltrating Tregs sorted from the breast tumor. These receptors all come from a female donor with breast cancer.

Comment on this clonotype: A much larger clone differs from this one at a single base, so this may be a read error. The chain carries TRBV6-1 and TRBJ1-1; D is unclear. The V gene's germline CDR1 is MNHNS and CDR2 SASEGT. The CDR3 is 16 amino acids. The CDR3 DNA reads TGTGTCAGCCGCGGGCCCAAAACCCGCCTCATATGGGAAGCTTTCTTT. It yields the protein CVSRGPKTRLIWEAFF.

Of note for this clonotype: This could be a read error, since a much larger clone is one nucleotide away. The chain employs TRBV7-6 and TRBJ2-1, with 8 nucleotides matching TRBD1. This CDR3 comprises 17 residues. After removal of 2 bases from V and 9 bases from J, the junction contained 15 bases not matched to a gene. The germline gives CDR1 SGHVS, CDR2 FNYEAQ. This chain's CDR3 is CASSLRSETGDPTEQFF. The CDR3 coding sequence is TGTGCCAGCAGCTTACGATCCGAGACAGGGGACCCGACTGAGCAGTTCTTC. Combining the CDR3 with reference TRBV7-6 and TRBJ2-1 gives the whole variable domain GAGVSQSPRYKVTKRGQDVALRCDPISGHVSLYWYRQALGQGPEFLTYFNYEAQQDKSGLPNDRFSAERPEGSISTLTIQRTEQRDSAMYRCASSLRSETGDPTEQFFGPGTRLTVL.

At least ten counts were recorded for this clonotype. The gene calls are TRBV4-2 and TRBJ2-3; TRBD2 aligns across 13 bases. Germline assignment: CDR1 LGHNA and CDR2 YNFKEQ. This CDR3 is built from 18 residues. The junction had 13 bases not matched to a gene; V was cut back by 5 bases and J by 5 bases. Written as DNA, the CDR3 is TGTGCCAGCAGCTCTCGACTAGCGGGAGGCCCTGTGGGAGATACGCAGTATTTT. Translated: CASSSRLAGGPVGDTQYF.

The table lists this clonotype with many counts. The chain has TRBV10-2 and TRBJ2-7, with D tentatively TRBD1 (6 bases). The ends were cut back, 2 bases at V and 2 bases at J, with 7 bases in the middle. Germline CDR1 is WSHSY and CDR2 is SAAADI. The CDR3 sequence is 13 residues long. The CDR3 reads CASSEGQTYEQYF. CDR3 nucleotide sequence: TGCGCCAGCAGTGAGGGACAGACCTACGAGCAGTACTTC.

The V gene is TRBV4-2, the J gene TRBJ1-3; D is uncertain. Germline CDR1 is LGHNA and CDR2 is YNFKEQ. The ends were cut back, 0 bases at V and 6 bases at J, with 12 bases in the middle. The CDR3 spans 15 residues. The CDR3 reads CASSQDMGKTNTIYF. The CDR3 nucleotides read TGTGCCAGCAGCCAAGATATGGGCAAGACAAACACCATATATTTT.

Concerning this clonotype itself: A much larger clone lies a single base off, so this may be a read error. The J gene is TRBJ2-1, the V gene TRBV24-1, with D perhaps TRBD1 (6 bases). CDR1 is KGHDR and CDR2 is SFDVKD in the germline V gene. This CDR3 comprises 14 residues. V lost 3 bases to trimming and J lost 8 bases, with 13 bases between them. CDR3 sequence reads: CATSDRDKGYEQFF. CDR3 DNA sequence: TGTGCCACCAGTGATCGGGACAAGGGGTATGAGCAGTTCTTC.

This clonotype was observed a single time. This may be a read error: a much more frequent sequence differs by one nucleotide. This chain joins TRBV6-5 and TRBJ1-3; D is unresolved. The CDR3 contains 11 residues. The ends were cut back, 8 bases at V and 4 bases at J, with 6 bases in the middle. CDR1 is MNHEY, CDR2 SVGAGI, per germline. The CDR3 DNA reads as TGTGCCAGCTCTCAGGGAAACACCATATATTTT. It codes for CASSQGNTIYF.

This clonotype counts as medium-sized. This chain links TRBV20-1 with TRBJ2-1, with 12 nucleotides matching TRBD2. The V gene's germline CDR1 is DFQATT and CDR2 SNEGSKA (reference sequence). The ends lost 2 bases at V and 6 bases at J; junction bases unmatched: 5. The CDR3 is 15 residues long. In DNA, the CDR3 is TGCAGTGCTAGAAACAGACTAGCGGGGGTCAATGAGCAGTTCTTC. Protein: CSARNRLAGVNEQFF.

This clonotype has a count of ten or more. The chain carries TRBV7-3 and TRBJ2-1; TRBD2 is a possible D gene (5 bases). This CDR3 is built from 15 residues. Trimming left V 1 base short and J 5 bases short, with 12 bases between. CDR1 is SGHTA, CDR2 FQGTGA, per germline. The CDR3 protein is CASSLNGLPNNEQFF. CDR3 in DNA: TGTGCCAGCAGCTTAAACGGACTGCCTAACAATGAGCAGTTCTTC.

Only a few counts were recorded for this clonotype. V is TRBV2 and J is TRBJ2-2; possible D gene TRBD2, 6 bases. The CDR3 covers 15 residues. CDR1 SNHLY and CDR2 FYNNEI come from the germline V gene. V was clipped by 5 bases and J by 2 bases, with 12 bases between them. The CDR3 spells CASSRRLGNTGELFF. Here the CDR3 DNA reads TGTGCCAGCAGTCGGAGACTAGGAAACACCGGGGAGCTGTTTTTT.

This clonotype was picked up many times. The rearrangement joins TRBV7-2 to TRBJ2-7, with 7 bases identical to TRBD2. V gave up 5 bases and J gave up 0 bases; unmatched junction bases: 10. The CDR3 loop spans 16 amino acids. Looked up from germline, CDR1 is SGHTA and CDR2 is FQGNSA. The CDR3 DNA sequence: TGTGCCAGCAGCCACAGGATGGGGGAGGGCTCCTACGAGCAGTACTTC. It codes for CASSHRMGEGSYEQYF.

This clonotype was seen more than once but under ten times. The V gene is TRBV3-1, the J gene TRBJ1-5; a possible D gene is TRBD1 (5 bases). Germline CDR1 reads LGHDT; CDR2 reads YNNKEL (reference sequence). Between the trimmed V and J ends, which lost 2 bases and 6 bases, there was a span of 14 bases. This CDR3 is 15 amino acids long. The CDR3 spells CASSQSGGGVQPQHF. CDR3 nucleotide sequence: TGTGCCAGCAGCCAATCCGGGGGAGGGGTTCAGCCCCAGCATTTT.

About this clonotype: Just one base apart from a much larger clone, this may be a read error. The chain uses TRBV14 and TRBJ2-2; D is possibly TRBD1 (6 bases). CDR1 is SGHDN and CDR2 is FVKESK in the germline V gene. There are 15 residues in the CDR3. CDR3 nucleotide sequence: TGTGCCAGCAGTCCTCTAGCCAGGGGCACCGGGAAGCTGTTTTTT. Encoded protein: CASSPLARGTGKLFF.

This clonotype was seen repeatedly, ten times or more. The gene calls are TRBV5-1 and TRBJ1-2, with D possibly TRBD1 on 6 matching bases. The CDR3 runs 14 residues. V was pared by 0 bases and J by 4 bases, with 10 bases between. Germline V gene data show CDR1 as SGHRS and CDR2 as YFSETQ. The CDR3 is CASSLEDSRYGYTF. As DNA, the CDR3 is TGCGCCAGCAGCTTGGAGGACAGCCGCTATGGCTACACCTTC.

In this sample, this clonotype is medium-sized (0.01 to 0.1%). The chain employs TRBV7-2 and TRBJ1-1, with unresolved D. With 5 bases removed from V and 0 bases from J, the gap between germline ends came to 10 bases. Per germline, CDR1 SGHTA and CDR2 FQGNSA. This CDR3 region has 14 residues. This CDR3 reads CASSPGGVNTEAFF. CDR3 nucleotides: TGTGCCAGCAGCCCCGGAGGAGTGAACACTGAAGCTTTCTTT.

V and J are TRBV5-1 and TRBJ2-3; 9 positions agree with TRBD2. V shed 1 base and J 0 bases; nucleotides not matched to a gene: 3. Germline CDR1 is SGHRS and CDR2 is YFSETQ. The CDR3 extends over 16 amino acids. CDR3 coding DNA: TGCGCCAGCAGCTTGTGGACTAGCGAAAGCACAGATACGCAGTATTTT. It codes for CASSLWTSESTDTQYF.

Note on this clonotype: It may be a read error: a sequence one base away is much more abundant. V is TRBV7-9 and J is TRBJ1-1; 7 nucleotides line up with TRBD1. Germline trimming cut 4 bases from V and 3 bases from J; bases unmatched to any gene: 11. The CDR3 consists of 16 residues. The germline V gene has CDR1 SEHNR and CDR2 FQNEAQ (reference sequence). CDR3 region: CASSSSGTVLDTEAFF. The CDR3 DNA is TGTGCCAGCAGCTCCTCCGGGACAGTACTGGACACTGAAGCTTTCTTT. Looking up the rest from reference TRBV7-9 and TRBJ1-1 gives the full variable domain: DTGVSQNPRHKITKRGQNVTFRCDPISEHNRLYWYRQTLGQGPEFLTYFQNEAQLEKSRLLSDRFSAERPKGSFSTLEIQRTEQGDSAMYLCASSSSGTVLDTEAFFGQGTRLTVV.

The chain employs TRBV30 and TRBJ2-2; 13 bases are a match to TRBD2. The CDR3 contains 16 residues. Trimming cost V 0 bases and J 6 bases; bases outside gene matches: 4. The germline gives CDR1 GTSNPN, CDR2 SVGIG (reference sequence). The CDR3 DNA reads TGTGCCTGGAGTGTAAGGGGACTAGCGGGACCCGGGGAGCTGTTTTTT. It translates to CAWSVRGLAGPGELFF.

Comments on this clonotype: Relative to the germline gene, one junction end is altered; a read error may explain this. The chain links TRBV6-6 to TRBJ1-5; no definite D call. The CDR3 length is 13 residues. In germline, CDR1 is MNHNY, CDR2 SVGAGI (reference sequence). CDR3 protein: CASNYGQNQPQHF. The CDR3 nucleotides are TGTGCCAGCAATTACGGCCAGAATCAGCCCCAGCATTTT.

This clonotype was observed a few times. It is likely a read error, because the conserved phenylalanine at the end of the CDR3 is missing. The chain links TRBV7-3 to TRBJ1-1; D gene uncertain. V lost 0 bases, J lost 6 bases, and 8 bases lay in between. From germline, CDR1 is SGHTA and CDR2 FQGTGA. This CDR3 region has 13 residues. DNA for the CDR3: TGTGCCAGCAGCTTAACGCCCATATCTGAAGCTTTCTTA. Protein: CASSLTPISEAFL.

The chain recombines TRBV7-3 with TRBJ2-5; D might be TRBD1 (6 bases). Trimming stripped 0 bases from V and 4 bases from J, with 6 bases between. The CDR3 length is 13 residues. Per germline, CDR1 SGHTA and CDR2 FQGTGA. In DNA form, the CDR3 reads TGTGCCAGCAGCTTAACCAGGGGAGAGACCCAGTACTTC. Its translation is CASSLTRGETQYF.

The table lists this clonotype with a count of one. This chain uses TRBV6-2 or TRBV6-3 with TRBJ2-3; D is possibly TRBD1 (6 bases). Trimming shortened V by 7 bases and J by 5 bases, and 19 bases separated the two germline ends. CDR1 MNHEY and CDR2 SVGEGT come from the germline V gene. The CDR3 is made up of 15 amino acids. The CDR3 DNA follows: TGTGCCAGCACCATACAGGGAAGGCGCAGAGATACGCAGTATTTT. Protein: CASTIQGRRRDTQYF.

This clonotype was seen a handful of times. The V call is TRBV7-9, the J call TRBJ2-7; 9 nucleotides agree with TRBD1. Germline CDR1 is SEHNR and CDR2 is FQNEAQ (reference sequence). The CDR3 sequence is 15 residues long. Trimming took 1 base from V and 3 from J; bases not matched to a gene: 4. The CDR3 sequence: CASSLGGQGDYEQYF. CDR3 DNA sequence: TGTGCCAGCAGCTTAGGGGGACAGGGCGACTACGAGCAGTACTTC.

The chain carries TRBV4-1 and TRBJ2-1; the match to TRBD2 covers 7 bases. Germline assignment: CDR1 MGHRA and CDR2 YSYEKL. The CDR3 covers 13 residues. V shed 6 bases, J shed 6 bases, and the junction held 5 bases outside the gene matches. The CDR3 nucleotides are TGCGCCAGCAGGGCTCGGACTAGCAATGAGCAGTTCTTC. It specifies CASRARTSNEQFF.

This clonotype was picked up many times. The V gene is TRBV4-1, the J gene TRBJ2-1; TRBD2 matches 14 bases. V shed 3 bases and J 10 bases; nucleotides not matched to a gene: 5. The CDR3 loop spans 15 amino acids. CDR1 and CDR2 from the germline V gene are MGHRA and YSYEKL. CDR3 in DNA: TGCGCCAGCAGCCACCGACTAGCGGGAGGGCCCGAGCAGTTCTTC. The encoded protein is CASSHRLAGGPEQFF.

This clonotype occurred many times. The chain couples TRBV7-8 to TRBJ2-2; 9 bases map to TRBD1. This CDR3 has 15 amino acids. The germline V gene has CDR1 SGHVS and CDR2 FQNEAQ. Trimming at V came to 5 bases and at J to 5 bases, leaving 6 bases not matched to a gene. This chain's CDR3 is CASSHWDRETGELFF. The CDR3 region has the DNA TGTGCCAGCAGCCACTGGGACAGGGAGACCGGGGAGCTGTTTTTT.

A word on this clonotype: With a much larger clone just one base away, this may be a read error. The CDR3 ends on some other residue instead of the conserved phenylalanine or tryptophan, so this is likely a read error. The chain uses TRBV19 and TRBJ1-5; possible D gene TRBD1, 6 bases. The CDR3 is made up of 13 amino acids. V dropped 5 bases and J dropped 7 bases, with 12 bases sitting between them. Germline V gene sequence: CDR1 LNHDA, CDR2 SQIVND (reference sequence). CDR3 bases: TGTGCCAGTAGTCGGACAGATCGCCAGCCCCAGCATCTT. It codes for CASSRTDRQPQHL.

In its sample, this clonotype was seen a few times. V gene TRBV19 combines with J gene TRBJ2-1, with TRBD2 matching 14 bases. With V trimmed by 7 bases and J by 1 base, 3 bases remained unmatched. Germline CDR1 is LNHDA and CDR2 is SQIVND (reference sequence). The CDR3 contains 16 residues. CDR3 nucleotide sequence: TGTGCCAGTACTGGACTAGCGGGAGGTTCCTACAATGAGCAGTTCTTC. Its protein is CASTGLAGGSYNEQFF.

This clonotype was recorded many times. The J gene is TRBJ2-1, the V gene TRBV11-3, with 14 bases identical to TRBD2. Germline V gene sequence: CDR1 SGHNT, CDR2 YENEEA. Losses at the gene ends were 5 bases for V and 3 bases for J; bases not matched to a gene: 6. This CDR3 spans 17 amino acids. The CDR3 is CASSMTSGRAIYNEQFF. The CDR3 bases are TGTGCCAGCAGCATGACTAGCGGGAGGGCCATCTACAATGAGCAGTTCTTC. The whole variable domain, remainder taken from reference TRBV11-3 and TRBJ2-1, is EAGVVQSPRYKIIEKKQPVAFWCNPISGHNTLYWYLQNLGQGPELLIRYENEEAVDDSQLPKDRFSAERLKGVDSTLKIQPAELGDSAVYLCASSMTSGRAIYNEQFFGPGTRLTVL.

The sample holds a few counts of this clonotype. This chain links TRBV20-1 with TRBJ1-4, with 7 bases fitting TRBD1. The CDR3 length is 13 residues. V lost 5 bases, J lost 0 bases, and 0 bases stayed unmatched. The V gene's germline CDR1 is DFQATT and CDR2 SNEGSKA (reference sequence). CDR3 sequence: CSAGTATNEKLFF. The CDR3 DNA reads TGCAGTGCTGGGACAGCAACTAATGAAAAACTGTTTTTT.

This clonotype came up a few times. The CDR3 nucleotides read TGTGCCTGGAGTCTTTTTGGGGCAGGAGCCTACGAGCAGTACTTC. Protein: CAWSLFGAGAYEQYF. The chain recombines TRBV30 with TRBJ2-7, with D perhaps matching TRBD1 (5 bases). Trimming left V 2 bases short and J 2 bases short, with 16 bases between. The germline CDR1 and CDR2 sequences are GTSNPN and SVGIG (reference sequence). The CDR3 is 15 amino acids.

This clonotype was detected many times. The chain joins TRBV30 to TRBJ2-7; D gene uncertain. V dropped 2 bases and J dropped 6 bases, with 8 bases sitting between them. Germline-derived CDR1 and CDR2 are GTSNPN and SVGIG (reference sequence). The CDR3 runs 11 residues. The chain's CDR3 is CAWSSGGEQYF. CDR3 DNA: TGTGCCTGGAGTTCGGGTGGCGAGCAGTACTTC.